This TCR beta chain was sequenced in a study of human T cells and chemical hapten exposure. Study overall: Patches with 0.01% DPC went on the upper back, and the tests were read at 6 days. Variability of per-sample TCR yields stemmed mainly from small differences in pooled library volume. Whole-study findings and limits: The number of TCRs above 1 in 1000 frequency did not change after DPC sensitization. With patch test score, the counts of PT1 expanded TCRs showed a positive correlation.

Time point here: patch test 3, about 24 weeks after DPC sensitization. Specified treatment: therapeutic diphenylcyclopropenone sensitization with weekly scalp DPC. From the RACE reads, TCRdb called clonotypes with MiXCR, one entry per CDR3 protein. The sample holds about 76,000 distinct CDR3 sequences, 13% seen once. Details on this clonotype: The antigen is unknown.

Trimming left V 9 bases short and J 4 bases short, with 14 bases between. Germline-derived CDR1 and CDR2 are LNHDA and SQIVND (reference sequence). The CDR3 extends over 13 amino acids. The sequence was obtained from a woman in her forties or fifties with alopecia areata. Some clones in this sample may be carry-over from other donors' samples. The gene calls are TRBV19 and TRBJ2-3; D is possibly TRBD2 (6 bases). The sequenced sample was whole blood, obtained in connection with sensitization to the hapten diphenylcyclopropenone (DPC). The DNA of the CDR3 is TGTGCCAGAGGGGAACCGGGAGCAGATACGCAGTATTTT. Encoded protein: CARGEPGADTQYF.